The 20 T cell receptor beta chains presented below share a single source sample, sequenced in a study of shared clonotypes between healthy human individuals. Profiled with immunoSEQ multiplex PCR; TCRdb holds only in-frame clones, not every one. The profile shows some 2,100,000 clones, 95% of them singletons. The sequenced sample was naive CD4+ T cells sorted from blood. Regarding subset: CD45RA+ positively selected. These receptors came from a man younger than 30 in good health.

The chain combines TRBV5-1 with TRBJ2-5, with D possibly matching TRBD1 (5 bases). CDR1 is SGHRS, CDR2 YFSETQ, per germline. Trimming took off 1 base at V and 5 bases at J, with 12 bases between the two ends. CDR3 length: 14 residues. In DNA form, the CDR3 reads TGCGCCAGCAGCTTGTTGGGCAGGGCTGAGACCCAGTACTTC. This sequence encodes CASSLLGRAETQYF.

The chain is built from TRBV27 and TRBJ1-4, with D possibly being TRBD1 (5 bases). This CDR3 is 15 amino acids long. Trimming stripped 5 bases from V and 0 bases from J, with 10 bases between. Germline values: CDR1 MNHEY, CDR2 SMNVEV (reference sequence). CDR3 bases: TGTGCCAGCAGTCTCCAGGGTTCAACTAATGAAAAACTGTTTTTT. It is translated as CASSLQGSTNEKLFF.

The rearrangement uses TRBV6-1 and TRBJ2-7; D tentatively reads TRBD1 or TRBD2 (7 bases each). The length of the CDR3 is 16 residues. Germline V gene lookup returns CDR1 MNHNS and CDR2 SASEGT. Between the trimmed V and J ends, which lost 4 bases and 1 base, there was a span of 17 bases. DNA for the CDR3: TGTGCCAGCAGTGTCCCGGGGGGCAGGGGGTCCTACGAGCAGTACTTC. Amino acids: CASSVPGGRGSYEQYF.

The chain employs TRBV7-2 and TRBJ1-1; D gene ambiguous. Germline CDR1 SGHTA, CDR2 FQGNSA. The CDR3 is 13 residues long. The V gene lost 1 base and the J gene lost 8 bases, with 11 bases spanning the gap. DNA of the CDR3: TGTGCCAGCAGCTTAGACGGAAAGAAGGAAGCTTTCTTT. This translates into CASSLDGKKEAFF.

The chain's CDR3 is CASTALAGYSYEQYF. The CDR3 DNA follows: TGTGCCAGCACTGCCCTAGCGGGTTACTCCTACGAGCAGTACTTC. The chain has TRBV2 and TRBJ2-7; 8 bases are shared with TRBD2. CDR3 length: 15 residues. Per the germline V gene, CDR1 is SNHLY and CDR2 is FYNNEI. Germline trimming cut 7 bases from V and 0 bases from J; bases unmatched to any gene: 8.

V is TRBV2 and J is TRBJ2-1; D call uncertain. The V gene's germline CDR1 is SNHLY and CDR2 FYNNEI. V was clipped by 8 bases and J by 0 bases, with 8 bases between them. The CDR3 runs to 13 residues. The CDR3: CASALGSYNEQFF. The CDR3 DNA sequence: TGTGCCAGCGCTCTCGGCTCCTACAATGAGCAGTTCTTC.

As regards this clone: The sample carries other DNA sequences with the same CDR3. The rearrangement links TRBV27 to TRBJ1-2; D call uncertain. V was cut by 3 bases and J by 4 bases, with 9 bases left in between. Germline CDR1 reads MNHEY; CDR2 reads SMNVEV (reference sequence). The CDR3 has 13 amino acids. CDR3 loop: CASSFRSFYGYTF. CDR3 nucleotide sequence: TGTGCCAGCAGTTTCCGGTCCTTCTATGGCTACACCTTC.

The rearrangement links TRBV7-3 to TRBJ1-1, with D perhaps matching TRBD1 (6 bases). V was trimmed by 5 bases and J by 5 bases, leaving 12 bases between them. The CDR3 is made up of 13 amino acids. Germline CDR1 is SGHTA and CDR2 is FQGTGA. The CDR3 sequence: CASSKQGWTEAFF. Written as DNA, the CDR3 is TGTGCCAGCAGCAAACAGGGCTGGACTGAAGCTTTCTTT.

Worth noting for this clone: The identical CDR3 is also encoded by other nucleotide sequences in the sample. The gene calls are TRBV28 and TRBJ1-2, with a possible D match to TRBD1 (5 bases). The CDR3 consists of 13 residues. The germline V and J ends were trimmed by 4 bases and 3 bases, with 9 bases remaining between them. The germline V gene has CDR1 MDHEN and CDR2 SYDVKM. The CDR3, as DNA: TGTGCCAGCAGTTCAGGGACTGACTATGGCTACACCTTC. It is translated as CASSSGTDYGYTF.

This clone appeared a single time. CDR3 sequence (DNA): TGTGCCAGCAGCCCGGGACAGGGGTTAATCTCCTACGAGCAGTACTTC. Translation: CASSPGQGLISYEQYF. The chain links TRBV11-1 to TRBJ2-7; the match to TRBD1 covers 10 bases. Germline assignment: CDR1 SGHAT and CDR2 FQDESV (reference sequence). Trimming removed 5 bases from V and 0 bases from J; junction bases left unmatched: 7. The CDR3 has 16 amino acids.

The rearrangement links TRBV18 to TRBJ2-5; D unclear. Germline lookup yields CDR1 KGHSH and CDR2 LQKENI. CDR3 length: 13 residues. Trimming shortened V by 3 bases and J by 4 bases, and 9 bases separated the two germline ends. The CDR3 here is CASSPLLGETQYF. CDR3 DNA: TGTGCCAGCTCACCCCTTTTGGGAGAGACCCAGTACTTC.

This sequence joins TRBV6-1 and TRBJ1-2, with D possibly matching TRBD1 (5 bases). CDR1 is MNHNS, CDR2 SASEGT, per germline. The V and J ends lost 0 bases and 1 base respectively, with 9 bases between them. CDR3 size: 15 residues. The CDR3 DNA sequence: TGTGCCAGCAGTGAAGCGGGGGTGAATAACTATGGCTACACCTTC. Its protein product is CASSEAGVNNYGYTF.

CDR3 in amino acids: CASRREIAGGPGGGELFF. In nucleotides, the CDR3 is TGCGCCAGCAGGCGGGAAATAGCGGGAGGCCCCGGTGGGGGGGAGCTGTTTTTT. The J gene is TRBJ2-2, the V gene TRBV10-2, with 10 bases aligning to TRBD2. V lost 6 bases, J lost 8 bases, and 18 bases stayed unmatched. CDR1 is WSHSY, CDR2 SAAADI, per germline. CDR3 size: 18 residues.

The chain has TRBV19 and TRBJ1-5; D gene ambiguous. Per germline, CDR1 LNHDA and CDR2 SQIVND (reference sequence). Trimming shortened V by 5 bases and J by 4 bases, and 9 bases separated the two germline ends. CDR3 length: 13 amino acids. This CDR3 is CASSPLMNQPQHF. CDR3 DNA: TGTGCCAGTAGTCCACTTATGAATCAGCCCCAGCATTTT.

The J gene is TRBJ1-3, the V gene TRBV4-1, with a tentative D call TRBD1 (6 bases). Trimming stripped 6 bases from V and 2 bases from J, with 17 bases between. CDR3 length: 16 amino acids. Germline loops: CDR1 MGHRA, CDR2 YSYEKL. In nucleotides, the CDR3 is TGCGCCAGCAGTTTACAGGGCAGGAGCCCTGGAAACACCATATATTTT. This sequence encodes CASSLQGRSPGNTIYF.

The gene calls are TRBV5-1 and TRBJ2-1; 9 positions match TRBD1. The CDR3 is made up of 15 amino acids. The germline V gene has CDR1 SGHRS and CDR2 YFSETQ. V was clipped by 3 bases and J by 4 bases; unmatched bases: 5. DNA of the CDR3: TGCGCCAGCAGCTCCGGCGGGACAGGGTACAATGAGCAGTTCTTC. Translated, it gives CASSSGGTGYNEQFF.

The chain employs TRBV7-2 and TRBJ1-1; the match to TRBD1 covers 9 bases. The CDR3 consists of 15 residues. CDR1 and CDR2 (germline): SGHTA, FQGNSA. V lost 5 bases and J lost 2; bases outside the gene matches: 6. The chain's CDR3 is CASSPRTGVNTEAFF. Here the CDR3 DNA reads TGTGCCAGCAGCCCCCGGACAGGGGTAAACACTGAAGCTTTCTTT.

Details on this clone: Other DNA sequences in this sample translate to the same CDR3. This sequence joins TRBV9 and TRBJ2-5; TRBD2 matches 9 bases. Germline assignment: CDR1 SGDLS and CDR2 YYNGEE. V dropped 0 bases and J dropped 2; count of bases not matched to a gene: 5. This CDR3 has 16 residues. The CDR3 coding sequence is TGTGCCAGCAGCGTAGCGGTGACTAGCGGACAAGAGACCCAGTACTTC. The encoded protein is CASSVAVTSGQETQYF.

The chain recombines TRBV28 with TRBJ2-1; TRBD1 is a possible D gene (6 bases). From germline, CDR1 is MDHEN and CDR2 SYDVKM. Trimming stripped 4 bases from V and 6 bases from J, with 16 bases between. This CDR3 spans 15 amino acids. CDR3: CASSSGTLGGNEQFF. The DNA for the CDR3 is TGTGCCAGCAGTTCCGGGACCCTAGGGGGCAATGAGCAGTTCTTC. Complete variable domain (other parts from reference TRBV28 and TRBJ2-1): DVKVTQSSRYLVKRTGEKVFLECVQDMDHENMFWYRQDPGLGLRLIYFSYDVKMKEKGDIPEGYSVSREKKERFSLILESASTNQTSMYLCASSSGTLGGNEQFFGPGTRLTVL.

The rearrangement joins TRBV6-1 to TRBJ1-1; 7 bases match TRBD1. Germline assignment: CDR1 MNHNS and CDR2 SASEGT. CDR3 length: 13 amino acids. After removal of 8 bases from V and 0 bases from J, the junction contained 3 bases not matched to a gene. CDR3 bases: TGTGCCAGCTGTACAGGGGTGAACACTGAAGCTTTCTTT. Residues: CASCTGVNTEAFF.